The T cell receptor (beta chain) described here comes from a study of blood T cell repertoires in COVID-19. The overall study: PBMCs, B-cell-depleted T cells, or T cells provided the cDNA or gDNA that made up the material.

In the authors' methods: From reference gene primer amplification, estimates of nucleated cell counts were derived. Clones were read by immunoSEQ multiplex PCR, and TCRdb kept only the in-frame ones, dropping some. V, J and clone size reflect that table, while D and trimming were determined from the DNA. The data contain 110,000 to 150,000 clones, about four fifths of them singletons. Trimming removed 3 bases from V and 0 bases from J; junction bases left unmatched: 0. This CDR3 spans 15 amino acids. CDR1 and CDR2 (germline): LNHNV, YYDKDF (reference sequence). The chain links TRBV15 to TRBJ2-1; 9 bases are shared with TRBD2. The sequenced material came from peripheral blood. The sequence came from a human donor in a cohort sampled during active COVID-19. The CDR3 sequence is CATSRTSGSYNEQFF. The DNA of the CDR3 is TGTGCCACCAGCAGGACTAGCGGCTCCTACAATGAGCAGTTCTTC.